The rows below give T cell receptor beta chains drawn from one sample of a study of beta chain features in type 1 diabetes. Sequencing was performed with immunoSEQ multiplex PCR; in TCRdb, only in-frame clones are kept and a portion is missing. This table holds 120,000 to 150,000 clones, 6% to 7.5% found once. Sequenced input: central memory CD4+ T cells from blood. Receptors originate from a woman aged 25-40 years in good health. CDR3s include the opening cysteine and the closing phenylalanine or tryptophan. The order of the fields is D gene, clone size, V gene, J gene, CDR3 DNA, CDR3 protein. D genes are given only for firm matches. Clone size is shown for a subset of rows, as once, few, many or a class of expanded clone.

>TRBD1|few|TRBV5-1|TRBJ2-5
TGCGCCAGCAGCCCGGGGACAGGGGGCCGGGAGACCCAGTACTTC
CASSPGTGGRETQYF
>.|.|TRBV28|TRBJ2-7
TGTGCCAGCAAAACTAGCAACGACGAGCAGTACTTC
CASKTSNDEQYF
>TRBD2|.|TRBV29-1|TRBJ2-1
TGCAGCGTTGACGCGGGAGGCCAGCTCAATGAGCAGTTCTTC
CSVDAGGQLNEQFF
>TRBD2|few|TRBV11-2|TRBJ2-7
TGTGCCAGCAGCTTAGAGAGTTCTAGCGGGGGGGAACCCTACGAGCAGTACTTC
CASSLESSSGGEPYEQYF
>TRBD2|many|TRBV2|TRBJ2-1
TGTGCCAGCAGCTCCCTCCCGGGAGGGCCGGGTGAGCAGTTCTTC
CASSSLPGGPGEQFF
>TRBD1|few|TRBV7-2|TRBJ1-2
TGTGCCAGCAGCTTAAGCCCCAGGACAGGGGGCGATGGCTACACCTTC
CASSLSPRTGGDGYTF
>TRBD1|few|TRBV6-6|TRBJ2-7
TGTGCCAGCAGGCCGCGACAGGGCCCCTACGAGCAGTACTTC
CASRPRQGPYEQYF
>.|.|TRBV27|TRBJ1-2
TGTGCCAGCAGGGCCCGGGGGGCGCTTTATGGCTACACCTTC
CASRARGALYGYTF
>.|.|TRBV7-2|TRBJ1-2
TGTGCCAGCAGCTTGACAGGTTATAACTATGGCTACACCTTC
CASSLTGYNYGYTF
>.|few|TRBV6-1|TRBJ2-7
TGTGCCAGCGGAGGGTCCAGCTCCTACGAGCAGTACTTC
CASGGSSSYEQYF
>.|.|TRBV27|TRBJ1-4
TGTGCCAGCAGTTTAAAGAGGGCAACTAATGAAAAACTGTTTTTT
CASSLKRATNEKLFF
>.|.|TRBV30|TRBJ2-1
TGTGCCCTAGAAAGGGGGTCAGGGAATGAGCAGTTCTTC
CALERGSGNEQFF
>TRBD2|many|TRBV7-2|TRBJ2-7
TGTGCCAGCAGCTACCAAGGGACTAGCGGAAACTACGAGCAGTACTTC
CASSYQGTSGNYEQYF
>.|few|TRBV19|TRBJ1-5
TGTGCCAGTTCACCTAGGGGTACCAATCAGCCCCAGCATTTT
CASSPRGTNQPQHF
>TRBD2|.|TRBV7-3|TRBJ2-3
TGTGCCAGCAGCTCCGGGACTAGCGGGCACACAGATACGCAGTATTTT
CASSSGTSGHTDTQYF
>TRBD2|few|TRBV4-2|TRBJ2-1
TGTGCCAGCAGCCAAGACCCCCCCAGCGGGAGTCGAAATGAGCAGTTCTTC
CASSQDPPSGSRNEQFF